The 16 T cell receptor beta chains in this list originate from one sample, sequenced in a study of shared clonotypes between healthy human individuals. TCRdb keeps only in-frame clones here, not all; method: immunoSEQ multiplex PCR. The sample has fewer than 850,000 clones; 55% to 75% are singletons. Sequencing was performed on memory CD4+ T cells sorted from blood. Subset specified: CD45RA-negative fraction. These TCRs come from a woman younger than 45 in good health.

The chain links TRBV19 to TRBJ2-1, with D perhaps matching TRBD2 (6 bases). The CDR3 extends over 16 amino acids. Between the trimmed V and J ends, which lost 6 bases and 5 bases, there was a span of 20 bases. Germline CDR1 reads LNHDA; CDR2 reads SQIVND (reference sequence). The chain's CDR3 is CASRGLRWGLHNEQFF. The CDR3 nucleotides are TGTGCCAGTAGGGGATTAAGGTGGGGACTCCACAATGAGCAGTTCTTC.

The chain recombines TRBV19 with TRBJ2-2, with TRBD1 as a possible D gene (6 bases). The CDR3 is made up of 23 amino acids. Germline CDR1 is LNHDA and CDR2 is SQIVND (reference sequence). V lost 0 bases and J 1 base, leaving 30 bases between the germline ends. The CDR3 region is CASSIDLVWDNTPLTENTGELFF. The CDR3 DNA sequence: TGTGCCAGTAGTATAGATCTAGTTTGGGACAATACCCCCCTAACAGAGAACACCGGGGAGCTGTTTTTT.

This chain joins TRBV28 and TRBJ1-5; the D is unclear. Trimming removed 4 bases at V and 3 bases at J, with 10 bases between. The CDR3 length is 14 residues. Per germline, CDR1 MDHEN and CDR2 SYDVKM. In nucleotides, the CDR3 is TGTGCCAGCAGTTCGCAGTCCGACAATCAGCCCCAGCATTTT. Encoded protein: CASSSQSDNQPQHF.

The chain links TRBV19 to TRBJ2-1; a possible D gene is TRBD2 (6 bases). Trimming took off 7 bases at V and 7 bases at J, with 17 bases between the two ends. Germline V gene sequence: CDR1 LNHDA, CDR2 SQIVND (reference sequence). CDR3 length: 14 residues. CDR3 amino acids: CASKTGTSRNEQFF. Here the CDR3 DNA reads TGTGCCAGTAAAACCGGTACTAGCAGGAATGAGCAGTTCTTC. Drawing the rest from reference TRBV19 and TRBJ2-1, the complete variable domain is DGGITQSPKYLFRKEGQNVTLSCEQNLNHDAMYWYRQDPGQGLRLIYYSQIVNDFQKGDIAEGYSVSREKKESFPLTVTSAQKNPTAFYLCASKTGTSRNEQFFGPGTRLTVL.

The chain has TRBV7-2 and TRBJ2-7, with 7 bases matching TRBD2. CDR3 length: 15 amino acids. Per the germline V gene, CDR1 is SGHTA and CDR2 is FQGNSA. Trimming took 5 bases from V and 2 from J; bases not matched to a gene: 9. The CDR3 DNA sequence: TGTGCCAGCAGCGAATCTAGCGGTATAACCTACGAGCAGTACTTC. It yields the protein CASSESSGITYEQYF.

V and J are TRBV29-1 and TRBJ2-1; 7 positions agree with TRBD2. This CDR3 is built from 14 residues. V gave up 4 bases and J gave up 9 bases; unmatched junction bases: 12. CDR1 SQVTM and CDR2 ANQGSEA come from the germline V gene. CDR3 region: CSVVRTLAAGEQFF. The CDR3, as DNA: TGCAGCGTTGTCCGAACCCTAGCGGCGGGTGAGCAGTTCTTC.

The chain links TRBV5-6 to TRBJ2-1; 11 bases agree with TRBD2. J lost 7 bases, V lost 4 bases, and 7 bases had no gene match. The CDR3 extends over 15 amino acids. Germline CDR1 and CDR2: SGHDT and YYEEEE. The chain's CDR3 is CASSELAGVSNEQFF. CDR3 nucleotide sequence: TGTGCCAGCAGCGAACTAGCGGGAGTTAGTAATGAGCAGTTCTTC.

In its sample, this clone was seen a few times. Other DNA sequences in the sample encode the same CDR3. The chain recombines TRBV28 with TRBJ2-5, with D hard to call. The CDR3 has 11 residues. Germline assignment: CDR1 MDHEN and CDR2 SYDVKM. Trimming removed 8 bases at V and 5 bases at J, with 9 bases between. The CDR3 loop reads CASSLRETQYF. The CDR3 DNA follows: TGTGCCAGCTCTTTGCGGGAGACCCAGTACTTC.

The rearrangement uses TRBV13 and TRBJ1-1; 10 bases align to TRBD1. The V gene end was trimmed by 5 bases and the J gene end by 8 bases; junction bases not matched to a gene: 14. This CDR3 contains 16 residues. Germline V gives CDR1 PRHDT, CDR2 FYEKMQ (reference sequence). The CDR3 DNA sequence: TGTGCCAGCAGCGCCCGAACGACAGGGGGCGGGTCAGAAGCTTTCTTT. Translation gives CASSARTTGGGSEAFF.

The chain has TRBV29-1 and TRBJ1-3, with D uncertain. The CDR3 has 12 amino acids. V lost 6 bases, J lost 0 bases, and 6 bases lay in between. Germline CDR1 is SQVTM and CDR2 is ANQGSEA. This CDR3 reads CSVADSGNTIYF. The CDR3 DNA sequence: TGCAGCGTGGCGGACTCTGGAAACACCATATATTTT.

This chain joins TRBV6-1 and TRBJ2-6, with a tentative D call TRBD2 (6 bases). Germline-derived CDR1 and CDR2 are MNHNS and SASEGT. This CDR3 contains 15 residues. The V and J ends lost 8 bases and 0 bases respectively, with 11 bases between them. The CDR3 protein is CASGDFNSGANVLTF. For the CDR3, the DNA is TGTGCCAGCGGGGACTTCAACTCTGGGGCCAACGTCCTGACTTTC.

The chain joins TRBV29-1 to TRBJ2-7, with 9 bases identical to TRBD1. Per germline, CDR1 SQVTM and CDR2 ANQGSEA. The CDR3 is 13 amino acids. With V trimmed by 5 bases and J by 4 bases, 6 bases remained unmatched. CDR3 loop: CSVSGQGRYEQYF. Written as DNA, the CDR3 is TGCAGCGTTAGTGGACAGGGGAGGTACGAGCAGTACTTC.

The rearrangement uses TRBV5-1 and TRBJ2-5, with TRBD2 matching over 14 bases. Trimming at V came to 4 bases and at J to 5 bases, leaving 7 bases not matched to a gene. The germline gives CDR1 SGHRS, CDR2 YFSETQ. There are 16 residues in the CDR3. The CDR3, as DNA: TGCGCCAGCAGCGGGAGGGGACTAGCGGGAGTGGAGACCCAGTACTTC. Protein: CASSGRGLAGVETQYF.

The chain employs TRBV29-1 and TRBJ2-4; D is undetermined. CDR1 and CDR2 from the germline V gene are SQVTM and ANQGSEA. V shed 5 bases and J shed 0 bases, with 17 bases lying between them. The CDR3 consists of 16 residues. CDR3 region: CSVQKGADLAKNIQYF. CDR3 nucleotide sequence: TGCAGCGTTCAGAAGGGTGCGGACCTAGCCAAAAACATTCAGTACTTC.

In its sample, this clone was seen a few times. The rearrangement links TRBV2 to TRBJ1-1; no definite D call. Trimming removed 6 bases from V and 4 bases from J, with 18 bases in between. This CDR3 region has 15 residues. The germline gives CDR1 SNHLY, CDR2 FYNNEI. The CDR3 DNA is TGTGCCAGCAGACAGTCCGGATACGGAGGCACTGAAGCTTTCTTT. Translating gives CASRQSGYGGTEAFF. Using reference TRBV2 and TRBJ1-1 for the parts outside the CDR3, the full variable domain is EPEVTQTPSHQVTQMGQEVILRCVPISNHLYFYWYRQILGQKVEFLVSFYNNEISEKSEIFDDQFSVERPDGSNFTLKIRSTKLEDSAMYFCASRQSGYGGTEAFFGQGTRLTVV.

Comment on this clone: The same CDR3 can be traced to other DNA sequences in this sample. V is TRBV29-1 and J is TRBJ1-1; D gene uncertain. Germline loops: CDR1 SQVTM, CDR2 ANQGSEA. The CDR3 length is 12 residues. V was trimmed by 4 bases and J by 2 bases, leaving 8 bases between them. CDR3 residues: CSVVGGNTEAFF. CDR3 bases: TGCAGCGTTGTAGGCGGCAACACTGAAGCTTTCTTT.